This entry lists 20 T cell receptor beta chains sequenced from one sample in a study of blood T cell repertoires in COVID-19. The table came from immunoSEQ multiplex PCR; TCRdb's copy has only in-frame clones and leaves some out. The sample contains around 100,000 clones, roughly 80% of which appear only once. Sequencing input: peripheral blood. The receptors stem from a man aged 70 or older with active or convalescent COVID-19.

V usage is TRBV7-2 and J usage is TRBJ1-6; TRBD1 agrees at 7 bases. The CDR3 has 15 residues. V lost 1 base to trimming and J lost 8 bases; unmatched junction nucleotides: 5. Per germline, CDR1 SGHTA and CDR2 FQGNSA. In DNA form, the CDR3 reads TGTGCCAGCAGCTTAGAAGGGACAGTTTATTCACCCCTCCACTTT. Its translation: CASSLEGTVYSPLHF.

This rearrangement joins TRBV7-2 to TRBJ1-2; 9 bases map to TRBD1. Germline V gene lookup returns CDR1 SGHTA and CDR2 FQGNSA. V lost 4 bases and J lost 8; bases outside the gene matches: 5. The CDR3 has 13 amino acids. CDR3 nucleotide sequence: TGTGCCAGCAGCTCACAGGGGGCAACGGGCTACACCTTC. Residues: CASSSQGATGYTF.

In DNA form, the CDR3 reads TGTGCCAGCAGCCCCTCAAGGGGCTACGAGCAGTACTTC. As protein: CASSPSRGYEQYF. This chain links TRBV11-1 with TRBJ2-7; D perhaps matches TRBD1 (5 bases). Trimming took off 5 bases at V and 3 bases at J, with 11 bases between the two ends. This CDR3 is 13 amino acids long. Germline V gives CDR1 SGHAT, CDR2 FQDESV (reference sequence). The variable domain in full, completed from reference TRBV11-1 and TRBJ2-7, reads EAEVAQSPRYKITEKSQAVAFWCDPISGHATLYWYRQILGQGPELLVQFQDESVVDDSQLPKDRFSAERLKGVDSTLKIQPAELGDSAMYLCASSPSRGYEQYFGPGTRLTVT.

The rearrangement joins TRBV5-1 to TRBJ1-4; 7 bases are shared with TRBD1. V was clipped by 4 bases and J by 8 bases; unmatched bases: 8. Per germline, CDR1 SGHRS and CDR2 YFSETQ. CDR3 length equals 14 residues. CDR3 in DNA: TGCGCCAGCAGCCAGGGGGTCAGCAGCGAAAAACTGTTTTTT. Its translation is CASSQGVSSEKLFF.

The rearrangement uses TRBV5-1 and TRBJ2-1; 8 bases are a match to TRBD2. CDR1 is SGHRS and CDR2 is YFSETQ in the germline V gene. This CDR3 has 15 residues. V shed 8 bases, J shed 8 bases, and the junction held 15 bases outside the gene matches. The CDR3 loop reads CASAIRDGGAYEQFF. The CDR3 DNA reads TGCGCCAGTGCGATCCGGGACGGGGGGGCTTATGAGCAGTTCTTC.

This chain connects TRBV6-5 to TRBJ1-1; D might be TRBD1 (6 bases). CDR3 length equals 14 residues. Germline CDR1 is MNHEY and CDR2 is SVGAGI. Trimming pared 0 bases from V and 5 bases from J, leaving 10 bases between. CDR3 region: CASSYSRGATEAFF. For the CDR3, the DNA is TGTGCCAGCAGTTACTCTCGGGGGGCGACTGAAGCTTTCTTT.

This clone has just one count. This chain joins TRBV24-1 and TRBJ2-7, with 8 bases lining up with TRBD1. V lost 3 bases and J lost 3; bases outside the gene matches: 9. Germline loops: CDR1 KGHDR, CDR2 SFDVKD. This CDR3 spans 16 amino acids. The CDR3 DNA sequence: TGTGCCACCAGTGATGCAGGACAGGGACCCCACTACGAGCAGTACTTC. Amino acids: CATSDAGQGPHYEQYF.

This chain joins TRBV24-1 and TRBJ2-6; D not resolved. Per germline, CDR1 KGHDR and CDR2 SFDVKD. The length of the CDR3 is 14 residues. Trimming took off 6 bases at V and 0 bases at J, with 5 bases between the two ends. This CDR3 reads CATSSGSGANVLTF. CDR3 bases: TGTGCCACCAGTTCCGGCTCTGGGGCCAACGTCCTGACTTTC.

The CDR3 here is CASSVGDTEAFF. CDR3 DNA sequence: TGTGCCAGCAGCGTGGGCGACACTGAAGCTTTCTTT. V is TRBV9 and J is TRBJ1-1; D call uncertain. The V end was cut by 2 bases, the J end by 3 bases, with 5 bases between. This CDR3 comprises 12 residues. Looked up from germline, CDR1 is SGDLS and CDR2 is YYNGEE.

The CDR3 sequence: CASTTSGRTTDTQYF. CDR3 nucleotides: TGTGCCAGCACGACTAGCGGGAGGACCACAGATACGCAGTATTTT. The chain joins TRBV6-5 to TRBJ2-3, with 13 bases identical to TRBD2. The CDR3 is 15 residues long. The germline V gene encodes CDR1 MNHEY and CDR2 SVGAGI. V lost 7 bases to trimming and J lost 2 bases; unmatched junction nucleotides: 3.

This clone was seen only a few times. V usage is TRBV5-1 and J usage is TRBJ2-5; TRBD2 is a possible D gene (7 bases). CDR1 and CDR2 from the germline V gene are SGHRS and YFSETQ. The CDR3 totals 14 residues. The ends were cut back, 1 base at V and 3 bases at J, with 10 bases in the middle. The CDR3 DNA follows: TGCGCCAGCAGCTTGCAGGGGAGGGAAGAGACCCAGTACTTC. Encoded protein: CASSLQGREETQYF.

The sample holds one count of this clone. CDR3 sequence: CASRPRDRNSPLHF. CDR3 in DNA: TGTGCCAGTAGACCCCGGGACAGGAATTCACCCCTCCACTTT. The chain employs TRBV19 and TRBJ1-6; 8 bases agree with TRBD1. The J segment lost 7 bases and the V segment lost 6 bases, leaving 5 bases of the junction unmatched. The CDR3 is 14 amino acids. Germline CDR1 reads LNHDA; CDR2 reads SQIVND (reference sequence).

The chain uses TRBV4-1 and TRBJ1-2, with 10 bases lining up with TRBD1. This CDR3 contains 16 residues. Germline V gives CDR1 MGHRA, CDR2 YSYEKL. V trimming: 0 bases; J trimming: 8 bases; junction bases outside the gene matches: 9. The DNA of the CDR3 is TGCGCCAGCAGCCAAGATGGGAAGGGGGACAGGGGCGGCTACACCTTC. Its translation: CASSQDGKGDRGGYTF.

The CDR3 reads CASSLDYTGNTIYF. The CDR3 DNA is TGTGCCAGCAGTCTAGACTATACTGGAAACACCATATATTTT. V is TRBV28 and J is TRBJ1-3; no clear D. From germline, CDR1 is MDHEN and CDR2 SYDVKM. V gave up 5 bases and J gave up 2 bases, with 10 bases separating them. CDR3 length: 14 residues.

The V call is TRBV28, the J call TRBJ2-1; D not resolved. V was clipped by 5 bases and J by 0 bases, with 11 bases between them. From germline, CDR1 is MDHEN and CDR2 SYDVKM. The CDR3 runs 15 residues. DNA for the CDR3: TGTGCCAGCAGTAATGGGCAAAACTCCTACAATGAGCAGTTCTTC. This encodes CASSNGQNSYNEQFF. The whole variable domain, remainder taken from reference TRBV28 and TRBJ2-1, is DVKVTQSSRYLVKRTGEKVFLECVQDMDHENMFWYRQDPGLGLRLIYFSYDVKMKEKGDIPEGYSVSREKKERFSLILESASTNQTSMYLCASSNGQNSYNEQFFGPGTRLTVL.

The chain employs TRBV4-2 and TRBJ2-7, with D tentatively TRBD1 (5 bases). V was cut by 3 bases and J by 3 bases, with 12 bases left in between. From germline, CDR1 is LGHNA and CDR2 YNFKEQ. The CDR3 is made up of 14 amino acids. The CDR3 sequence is CASSHYYRGYEQYF. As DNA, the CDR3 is TGTGCCAGCAGCCATTACTATAGGGGCTACGAGCAGTACTTC.

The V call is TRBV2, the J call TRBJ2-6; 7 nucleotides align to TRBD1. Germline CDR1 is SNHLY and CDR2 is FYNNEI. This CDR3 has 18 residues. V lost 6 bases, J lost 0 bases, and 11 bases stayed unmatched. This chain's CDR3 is CASSFRDSRDSGANVLTF. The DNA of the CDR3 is TGTGCCAGCAGCTTCCGGGACAGCAGGGACTCTGGGGCCAACGTCCTGACTTTC.

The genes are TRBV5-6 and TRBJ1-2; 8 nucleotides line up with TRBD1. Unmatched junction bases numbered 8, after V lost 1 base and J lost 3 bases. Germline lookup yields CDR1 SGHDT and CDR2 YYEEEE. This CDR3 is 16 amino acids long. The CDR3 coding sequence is TGTGCCAGCAGCTTGAAGGACAGGGCCTTCGACTATGGCTACACCTTC. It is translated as CASSLKDRAFDYGYTF.

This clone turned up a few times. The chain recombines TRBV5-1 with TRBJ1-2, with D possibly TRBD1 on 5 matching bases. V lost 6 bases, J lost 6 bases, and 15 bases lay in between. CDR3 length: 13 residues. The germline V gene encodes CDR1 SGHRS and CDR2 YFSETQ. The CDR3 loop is CASMEGQKNGYTF. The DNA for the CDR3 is TGCGCCAGCATGGAGGGGCAGAAGAATGGCTACACCTTC.

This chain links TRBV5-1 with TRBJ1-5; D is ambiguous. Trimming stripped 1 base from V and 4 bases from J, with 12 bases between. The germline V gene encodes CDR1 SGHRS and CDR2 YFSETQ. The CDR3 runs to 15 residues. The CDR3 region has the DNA TGCGCCAGCAGCTTGTCAGGAGGGTTTAATCAGCCCCAGCATTTT. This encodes CASSLSGGFNQPQHF.